This paragraph covers one T cell receptor (beta chain) sequence. This clonotype was recorded at least ten times. What this receptor recognizes is not known. The input lacks base qualities; no much larger clone sits a single base away. Stable Graves' hyperthyroidism was defined as no progression to ophthalmopathy during 18 months of follow-up. The hyperthyroidism patients were between 18 and 65 years old and newly diagnosed, with a disease duration of less than 2 months. Any patient with an uncontrolled infection, another autoimmune disease, pregnancy or lactation was excluded. Diagnoses were established on the basis of clinical symptoms, serum thyroxine and TRAb, thyroid ultrasound, and orbital computed tomography. PBMCs were isolated from 7.5 to 10 ml of fresh peripheral blood by Ficoll-Paque density gradient centrifugation. Total RNA was extracted using Trizol reagent, and RNA quality was assessed on an Agilent 2100 Bioanalyzer.

The sample comes from a study of T cells in Graves' hyperthyroidism and ophthalmopathy (dated by TCRdb to the late 2010s). About the full investigation: Peripheral blood was collected at initial diagnosis, before any treatment. A discovery cohort of fewer than 110 patients, roughly 45 with Graves' ophthalmopathy and approximately 60 with stable Graves' hyperthyroidism, was used to find distinguishing TCR V-J signatures. Prospective prediction of ophthalmopathy was tested in an independent validation cohort consisting of 18 hyperthyroidism patients and 15 to 17 patients who later progressed to ophthalmopathy. For training and testing, the 100 or so patients in the discovery cohort were randomly divided in a 7:3 ratio. In several Graves' hyperthyroidism patients, the study also compared T-cell repertoires from thyroid tissue with T-cell repertoires from blood. After blood sampling, hyperthyroidism patients were treated with methimazole at a starting dose of 30 mg daily, and ophthalmopathy patients were treated with high-dose intravenous methylprednisolone. According to the paper, TCR Vbeta CDR3 sequencing was carried out on around 140 peripheral blood samples, which came from 40 to 45 ophthalmopathy, about 75 hyperthyroidism and some 17 progressor patients. Findings and caveats that apply to the study as a whole: Sample size was not statistically predetermined, and investigators were not blinded to group allocation. During validation, the model predicted progression to ophthalmopathy a median of approximately 6 months ahead of onset, with approximately 71% sensitivity and almost 75% specificity. A 13 V-J signature model separated ophthalmopathy from stable hyperthyroidism, with just over 85% sensitivity and roughly 82% specificity in cross-validation and 80%/75% in testing. Most expanded thyroid clonotypes (frequency above 0.001) were also detected in blood, a finding suggesting that blood repertoires may reflect thyroid immune responses.

Trimming leaves V shorter by 5 bases and J shorter by 4 bases, with the junction holding 9 bases beyond the gene matches. Taken from cysteine to phenylalanine, the CDR3 has 16 residues. Solely the CDR3 DNA is kept, with 48 bases framed from the first base. Looking up the germline V gene yields CDR1 SGHTA and CDR2 FQGNSA. TCR beta CDR3 regions were amplified from RNA transcripts. A first-round RT-PCR of the TCR CDR3 used the HTBI primer set with the Qiagen OneStep RT-PCR kit. A second multiplex PCR round built the libraries, followed by size selection and purification. The libraries were sequenced on an Illumina HiSeq2000 using paired-end 100 bp reads. For the original study's pipeline: Raw data were processed with SOAPnuke, discarding reads with adapters, uncalled bases, mean Phred below 15, or no exact constant-primer or identifier match. High-quality paired reads were merged with COPE v1.2.5, and unique nucleotide sequences were defined as clonotypes. Clonotypes were aligned to IMGT TRBV, TRBD and TRBJ reference segments using MiTCR v1.1. Analysis was restricted to V-J combinations with a frequency above 0.0001, which covered over 98% of repertoires. The TCS score was defined as F50 (clonal expansion) divided by E x V (chaos), with BLOSUM62-based TCRdist calculated between CDR3 peptides within each V-J. Welch's t-statistics and random forest reduced roughly 530 V-J features to about 13, which were used in a naive Bayes classifier (R e1071). TCRdb handled the public reads itself, with Q25 trimming in fastp and clone calling in MiXCR, and kept productive beta chains. Duplicate CDR3 protein sequences are folded into a single record with the most common DNA and genes. Clone size and V and J calls follow TCRdb, not the original study. The sample contains more than 350,000 distinct CDR3 sequences, 15% of them found a single time. In total, the top ten clones hold approximately 32% of the sample.

Sequenced sample: blood. This receptor was obtained from a woman under 40 with Graves' hyperthyroidism. The chain is encoded by TRBV7-2 joined to TRBJ2-5; 11 middle bases align to TRBD2. In nucleotides, the sequence is TGTGCCAGCAGCCAAGATAGCGGGAGGGTAGGAGAGACCCAGTACTTC. Its amino acids are CASSQDSGRVGETQYF.